The rows below give T cell receptor beta chains drawn from one sample of a study of blood T cell repertoires in COVID-19. Here immunoSEQ multiplex PCR was the method, and the copy in TCRdb shows in-frame clones only, minus some. The table shows some 150,000 clones, with roughly 90% occurring only once. The sequenced material came from peripheral blood. Every receptor here comes from a human donor in a cohort sampled during active COVID-19. Both conserved end residues are part of each CDR3. D genes are given only for firm matches. A row's size may be missing; if present it is once, few, many or a size class.

v_gene	d_gene	abundance	j_gene	CDR3nt	CDR3aa
TRBV3-1/TRBV3-2	TRBD2	-	TRBJ2-5	TGTGCCAGCAGCCAAGGAAGTGGCGGGGGGGTGCAAGAGACCCAGTACTTC	CASSQGSGGGVQETQYF
TRBV4-1	TRBD2	-	TRBJ2-1	TGCGCCAGCAGCCCCTACGGACTAGCGGGGGGGGGTTGGCATGAGCAGTTCTTC	CASSPYGLAGGGWHEQFF
TRBV11-2	-	-	TRBJ1-2	TGTGCCAGCAGCCCACCGGGGGGGGCGTTTAATGGCTACACCTTC	CASSPPGGAFNGYTF
TRBV11-2	-	-	TRBJ1-1	TGTGCCAGCAGCTTAGTAGTAGGGAGAAACACTGAAGCTTTCTTT	CASSLVVGRNTEAFF
TRBV5-4	-	-	TRBJ1-6	TGTGCCAGCAGCCCCTCCGGTCCCTATAATTCACCCCTCCACTTT	CASSPSGPYNSPLHF
TRBV3-1/TRBV3-2	-	-	TRBJ2-2	TGTGCCAGCAGCCAACGGCCGGGGACCGGGGAGCTGTTTTTT	CASSQRPGTGELFF
TRBV19	-	-	TRBJ1-5	TGTGCCAGTAGTAGCCAGGGTTGGATTCAGCCCCAGCATTTT	CASSSQGWIQPQHF
TRBV19	-	-	TRBJ2-3	TGTGCCAGTAGTGTACTACAGGGTGGCACAGATACGCAGTATTTT	CASSVLQGGTDTQYF
TRBV6-5	-	-	TRBJ1-5	TGTGCCAGCGGACGTGGAGGGGTGGACAATCAGCCCCAGCATTTT	CASGRGGVDNQPQHF
TRBV20-1	-	-	TRBJ1-2	TGCAGTGCTAGTCTAAGTGAAAACTATGGCTACACCTTC	CSASLSENYGYTF
TRBV6-1	-	-	TRBJ2-7	TGTGCCAGCAGTGAAGTTAGACACTTCCTCCACGAGCAGTACTTC	CASSEVRHFLHEQYF
TRBV9	TRBD2	-	TRBJ2-3	TGTGCCAGCAGCGTTGAAGGCGGGGGGGCGAAAGATACGCAGTATTTT	CASSVEGGGAKDTQYF
TRBV9	-	-	TRBJ2-5	TGTGCCAGCAGCCCCCGGCCGGGGGAGACCCAGTACTTC	CASSPRPGETQYF
TRBV5-1	-	-	TRBJ1-2	TGCGCCAGCAGCTTGTTGTCCAGGGTCTATGGCTACACCTTC	CASSLLSRVYGYTF
TRBV7-2	TRBD2	-	TRBJ2-5	TGTGCCGTGGGGCTGGGTAGCGGGAAAGAGACCCAGTACTTC	CAVGLGSGKETQYF
TRBV11-2	-	few	TRBJ1-1	TGTGCCAGCAGCGTTGGGCAGAACACTGAAGCTTTCTTT	CASSVGQNTEAFF
TRBV29-1	TRBD1	once	TRBJ1-1	TGCAGCGGAGACAGGGGATCGAACACTGAAGCTTTCTTT	CSGDRGSNTEAFF
TRBV27	-	-	TRBJ1-6	TGTGCCAGCAGTTCCAGATCGTTTAGTCGGGGGAATTCACCCCTCCACTTT	CASSSRSFSRGNSPLHF
TRBV6-2/TRBV6-3	TRBD1	-	TRBJ2-3	TGTGCCAGCAGCCGAATCGCAAGGACAGGGGAAGGGACAGATACGCAGTATTTT	CASSRIARTGEGTDTQYF
TRBV9	-	-	TRBJ2-1	TGTGCCAGCAGCGATGCCGCCCGGGGGGCAGGCAATGAGCAGTTCTTC	CASSDAARGAGNEQFF
TRBV3-1/TRBV3-2	-	-	TRBJ2-1	TGTGCCAGCAGCCAAGATATGACCCGAGGGAATGAGCAGTTCTTC	CASSQDMTRGNEQFF
TRBV5-1	-	-	TRBJ1-2	TGCGCCAGCAGCTTGATAGGGGAAGACGGCTACACCTTC	CASSLIGEDGYTF
TRBV7-3	TRBD1	-	TRBJ2-7	TGTGCCAGCAGCCCGGGCGTAGGACAGGGCTACGAGCAGTACTTC	CASSPGVGQGYEQYF
TRBV3-1/TRBV3-2	TRBD2	-	TRBJ2-5	TGTGCCAGCAGCCAAGGCACAGCGGGGGCCAAGACCCAGTACTTC	CASSQGTAGAKTQYF
TRBV6-1	-	-	TRBJ1-2	TGTGCCAGCAGTGAAGAGCTAGGTATTAGCGGCTACACCTTC	CASSEELGISGYTF
TRBV3-1/TRBV3-2	-	-	TRBJ2-3	TGTGCCAGCAGCCAACCAGGGGACACAGATACGCAGTATTTT	CASSQPGDTDTQYF